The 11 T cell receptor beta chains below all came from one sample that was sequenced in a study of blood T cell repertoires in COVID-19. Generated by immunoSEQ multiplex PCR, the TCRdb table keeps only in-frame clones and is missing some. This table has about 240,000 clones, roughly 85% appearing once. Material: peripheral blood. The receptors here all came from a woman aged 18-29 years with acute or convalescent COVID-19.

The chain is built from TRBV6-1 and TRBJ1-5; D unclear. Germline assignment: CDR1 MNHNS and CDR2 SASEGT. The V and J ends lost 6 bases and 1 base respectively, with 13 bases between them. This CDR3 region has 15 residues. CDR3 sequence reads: CASREAGGSNQPQHF. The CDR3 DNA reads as TGTGCCAGCAGAGAGGCTGGAGGAAGCAATCAGCCCCAGCATTTT.

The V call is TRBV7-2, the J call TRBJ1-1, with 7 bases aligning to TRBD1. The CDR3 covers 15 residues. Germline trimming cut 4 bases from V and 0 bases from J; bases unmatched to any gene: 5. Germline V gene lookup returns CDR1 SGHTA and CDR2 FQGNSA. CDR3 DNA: TGTGCCAGCAGCTACGCCGGGACAGTGAACACTGAAGCTTTCTTT. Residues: CASSYAGTVNTEAFF.

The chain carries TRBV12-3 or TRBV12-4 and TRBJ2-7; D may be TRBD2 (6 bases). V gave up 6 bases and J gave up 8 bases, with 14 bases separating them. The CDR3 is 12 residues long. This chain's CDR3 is CASRGQEGKQYF. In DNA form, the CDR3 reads TGTGCCAGCAGGGGTCAGGAGGGCAAGCAGTACTTC.

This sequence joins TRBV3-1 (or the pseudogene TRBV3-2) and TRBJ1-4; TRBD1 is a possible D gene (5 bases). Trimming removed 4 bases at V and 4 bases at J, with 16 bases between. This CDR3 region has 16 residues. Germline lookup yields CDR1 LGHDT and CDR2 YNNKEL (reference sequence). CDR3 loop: CASSPGDSGFNEKLFF. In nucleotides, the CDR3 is TGTGCCAGCAGCCCTGGTGATTCAGGGTTTAATGAAAAACTGTTTTTT.

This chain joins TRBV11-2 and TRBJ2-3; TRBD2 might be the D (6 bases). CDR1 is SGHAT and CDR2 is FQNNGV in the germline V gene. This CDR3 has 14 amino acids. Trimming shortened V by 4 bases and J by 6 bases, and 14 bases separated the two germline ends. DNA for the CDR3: TGTGCCAGCAGCTCTACAGCGGGTAGTGATACGCAGTATTTT. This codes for CASSSTAGSDTQYF. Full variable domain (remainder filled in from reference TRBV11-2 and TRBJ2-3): EAGVAQSPRYKIIEKRQSVAFWCNPISGHATLYWYQQILGQGPKLLIQFQNNGVVDDSQLPKDRFSAERLKGVDSTLKIQPAKLEDSAVYLCASSSTAGSDTQYFGPGTRLTVL.

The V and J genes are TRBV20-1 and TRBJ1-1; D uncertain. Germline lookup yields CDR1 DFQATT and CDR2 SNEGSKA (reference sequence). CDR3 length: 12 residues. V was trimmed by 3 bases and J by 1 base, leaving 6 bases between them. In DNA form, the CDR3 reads TGCAGTGCTAGTCGACAGAACACTGAAGCTTTCTTT. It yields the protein CSASRQNTEAFF.

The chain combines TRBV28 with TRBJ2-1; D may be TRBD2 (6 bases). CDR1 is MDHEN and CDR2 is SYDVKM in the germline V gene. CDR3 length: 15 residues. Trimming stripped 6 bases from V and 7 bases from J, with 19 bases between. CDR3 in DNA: TGTGCCAGCAGAGGCCGACTAGGACTACTGAATGAGCAGTTCTTC. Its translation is CASRGRLGLLNEQFF. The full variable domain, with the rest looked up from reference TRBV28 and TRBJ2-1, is DVKVTQSSRYLVKRTGEKVFLECVQDMDHENMFWYRQDPGLGLRLIYFSYDVKMKEKGDIPEGYSVSREKKERFSLILESASTNQTSMYLCASRGRLGLLNEQFFGPGTRLTVL.

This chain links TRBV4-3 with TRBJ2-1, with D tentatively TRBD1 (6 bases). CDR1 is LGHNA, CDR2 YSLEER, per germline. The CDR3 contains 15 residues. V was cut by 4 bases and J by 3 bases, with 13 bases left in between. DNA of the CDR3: TGCGCCAGCAGCCCCAGGGGACGGAGCTACAATGAGCAGTTCTTC. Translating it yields CASSPRGRSYNEQFF.

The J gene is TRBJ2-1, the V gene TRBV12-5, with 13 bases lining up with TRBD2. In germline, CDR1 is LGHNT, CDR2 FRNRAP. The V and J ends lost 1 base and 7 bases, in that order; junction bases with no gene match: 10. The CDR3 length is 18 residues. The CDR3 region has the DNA TGTGCTAGTGGTTTGGAGCCTCCACTAGCGGGAGGGTTTAATGAGCAGTTCTTC. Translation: CASGLEPPLAGGFNEQFF.

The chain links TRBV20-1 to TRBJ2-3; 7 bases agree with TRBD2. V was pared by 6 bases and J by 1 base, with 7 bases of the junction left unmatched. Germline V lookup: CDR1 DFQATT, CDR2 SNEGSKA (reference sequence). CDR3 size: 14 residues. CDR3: CSASAGEGTDTQYF. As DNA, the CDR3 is TGCAGTGCGAGTGCGGGAGAAGGCACAGATACGCAGTATTTT.

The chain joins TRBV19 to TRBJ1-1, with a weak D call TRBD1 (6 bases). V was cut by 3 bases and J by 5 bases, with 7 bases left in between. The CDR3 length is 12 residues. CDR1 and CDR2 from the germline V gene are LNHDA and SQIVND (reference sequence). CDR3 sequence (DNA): TGTGCCAGTAGTATTGACAGGACTGAAGCTTTCTTT. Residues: CASSIDRTEAFF.